The 9 T cell receptor beta chains listed next were all sequenced from one sample in a study of shared clonotypes between healthy human individuals. Clones were sequenced by immunoSEQ multiplex PCR, and TCRdb holds only the in-frame ones, with some missing. Of some 2 million clones in the sample, 85% to 95% were seen once. Material for sequencing was naive CD4+ T cells sorted from blood. Subset specified: CD45RA+ positively selected. These receptors were obtained from a man aged 18 to 29 in good health.

This chain joins TRBV10-3 and TRBJ2-5; 12 positions agree with TRBD1. CDR1 and CDR2 (germline): ENHRY, SYGVKD. Losses at the gene ends were 10 bases for V and 5 bases for J; bases not matched to a gene: 8. The CDR3 totals 14 residues. The CDR3 region is CATGTGGGMETQYF. DNA of the CDR3: TGTGCCACCGGGACAGGGGGCGGTATGGAGACCCAGTACTTC.

V gene TRBV6-1 combines with J gene TRBJ1-4; a possible D gene is TRBD1 (6 bases). This CDR3 spans 14 amino acids. Trimming cost V 9 bases and J 5 bases, with 16 bases left between them. Germline CDR1 MNHNS, CDR2 SASEGT. The CDR3 nucleotides read TGTGCCAGTGAGCCGGGACAACGAAATGAAAAACTGTTTTTT. Its translation is CASEPGQRNEKLFF.

A note on this clone: Other nucleotide sequences from this sample produce the same CDR3. This sequence joins TRBV10-3 and TRBJ1-6, with TRBD1 matching 7 bases. Germline V CDR1 and CDR2: ENHRY, SYGVKD. The ends lost 6 bases at V and 5 bases at J; junction bases unmatched: 1. The CDR3 sequence is 13 residues long. The CDR3 region is CAISGTDNSPLHF. Here the CDR3 DNA reads TGTGCCATCAGCGGGACAGATAATTCACCCCTCCACTTT.

The chain joins TRBV30 to TRBJ2-3; TRBD2 matches at 10 bases. The V gene's germline CDR1 is GTSNPN and CDR2 SVGIG (reference sequence). The trim removed 0 bases at V and 4 bases at J, leaving 4 bases unmatched. The CDR3 is made up of 15 amino acids. CDR3 sequence (DNA): TGTGCCTGGAGTGTACTAGCGGGAACTTCAGATACGCAGTATTTT. As protein: CAWSVLAGTSDTQYF.

The V and J genes are TRBV28 and TRBJ2-7, with TRBD2 matching over 10 bases. V shed 10 bases, J shed 2 bases, and the junction held 8 bases outside the gene matches. The CDR3 extends over 14 amino acids. The germline gives CDR1 MDHEN, CDR2 SYDVKM. The DNA of the CDR3 is TGTGCCACCATTAGCGGGGGGACCCCCTACGAGCAGTACTTC. It codes for CATISGGTPYEQYF. The whole variable domain, filled in from reference TRBV28 and TRBJ2-7, reads DVKVTQSSRYLVKRTGEKVFLECVQDMDHENMFWYRQDPGLGLRLIYFSYDVKMKEKGDIPEGYSVSREKKERFSLILESASTNQTSMYLCATISGGTPYEQYFGPGTRLTVT.

The chain has TRBV6-4 and TRBJ1-3, with D hard to call. The V and J ends lost 7 bases and 0 bases respectively, with 13 bases between them. CDR3 length: 15 amino acids. The V gene's germline CDR1 is MRHNA and CDR2 SNTAGT. In DNA, the CDR3 is TGTGCCAGCATTGAGCCCGAGTACTCTGGAAACACCATATATTTT. Amino acid sequence: CASIEPEYSGNTIYF.

This chain joins TRBV30 and TRBJ1-5; D not resolved. The V gene's germline CDR1 is GTSNPN and CDR2 SVGIG (reference sequence). V was pared by 5 bases and J by 2 bases, with 7 bases between. CDR3 length: 12 amino acids. CDR3 protein: CAWDTRNQPQHF. The CDR3 region has the DNA TGTGCCTGGGACACTCGCAATCAGCCCCAGCATTTT.

This clone was seen once. The V call is TRBV10-1, the J call TRBJ2-3; tentatively, D is TRBD1 (5 bases). CDR1 WNHNN and CDR2 SYGVQD come from the germline V gene (reference sequence). Trimming shortened V by 3 bases and J by 0 bases, and 19 bases separated the two germline ends. The CDR3 is 18 amino acids. CDR3 in DNA: TGCGCCAGCAGTGAAATCTGGGGCCTTCCCATTAGCACAGATACGCAGTATTTT. It translates to CASSEIWGLPISTDTQYF.

This clone was counted once. This chain uses TRBV6-1 with TRBJ1-6; TRBD1 might be the D (6 bases). Germline CDR1 reads MNHNS; CDR2 reads SASEGT. With 1 base removed from V and 10 bases from J, the gap between germline ends came to 14 bases. There are 15 residues in the CDR3. The CDR3 DNA is TGTGCCAGCAGTGAAGAAGCAGGGGCCCGGTCACCCCTCCACTTT. This gives the protein CASSEEAGARSPLHF.